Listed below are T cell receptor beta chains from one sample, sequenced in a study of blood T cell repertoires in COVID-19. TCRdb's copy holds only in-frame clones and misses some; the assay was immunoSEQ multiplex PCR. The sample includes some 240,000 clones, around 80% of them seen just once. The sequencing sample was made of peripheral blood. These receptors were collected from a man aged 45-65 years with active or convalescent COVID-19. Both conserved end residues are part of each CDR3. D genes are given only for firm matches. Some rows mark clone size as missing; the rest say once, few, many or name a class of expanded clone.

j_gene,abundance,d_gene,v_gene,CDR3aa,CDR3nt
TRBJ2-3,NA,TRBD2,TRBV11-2,CASSLLAGTDTQYF,TGTGCCAGCAGCTTACTAGCGGGAACAGATACGCAGTATTTT
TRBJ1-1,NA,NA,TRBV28,CASSSLGLSGGMNTEAFF,TGTGCCAGCAGTTCATTAGGACTATCAGGCGGGATGAACACTGAAGCTTTCTTT
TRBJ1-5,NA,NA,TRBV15,CATSPSPRRGRNQPQHF,TGTGCCACCAGCCCCTCCCCCCGCAGGGGACGAAATCAGCCCCAGCATTTT
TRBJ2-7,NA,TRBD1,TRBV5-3,CARSLGTGSSYEQYF,TGTGCCAGAAGCTTGGGGACAGGGAGTTCCTACGAGCAGTACTTC
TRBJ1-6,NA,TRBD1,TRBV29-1,CSVSTGGKDSPLHF,TGCAGCGTTTCTACAGGGGGCAAGGATTCACCCCTCCACTTT
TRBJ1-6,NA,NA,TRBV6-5,CASSYSRKNSPLHF,TGTGCCAGCAGTTACTCTAGAAAAAATTCACCCCTCCACTTT
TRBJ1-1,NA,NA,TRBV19,CASSPAGENTEAFF,TGTGCCAGTAGCCCCGCCGGGGAGAACACTGAAGCTTTCTTT
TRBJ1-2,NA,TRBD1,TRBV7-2,CASSLVGDRDGYGYTF,TGTGCCAGCAGCTTAGTCGGGGACAGGGACGGCTATGGCTACACCTTC
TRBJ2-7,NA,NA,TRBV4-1,CASSQVSGEQYF,TGCGCCAGCAGCCAAGTTAGTGGCGAGCAGTACTTC
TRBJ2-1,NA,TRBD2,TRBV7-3,CASSSQREGTYNEQFF,TGTGCCAGCAGCTCCCAGCGGGAGGGGACCTACAATGAGCAGTTCTTC
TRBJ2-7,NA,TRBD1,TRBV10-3,CATSKDRGAGEQYF,TGTGCCACCAGCAAAGACAGGGGCGCGGGTGAGCAGTACTTC
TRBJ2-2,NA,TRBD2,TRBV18,CASSPLASGPTNTGELFF,TGTGCCAGCTCACCACTAGCTAGCGGCCCTACAAACACCGGGGAGCTGTTTTTT
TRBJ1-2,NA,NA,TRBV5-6,CASSSGTYGYTF,TGTGCCAGCAGCTCGGGGACTTATGGCTACACCTTC
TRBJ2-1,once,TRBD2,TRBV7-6,CASSLFPRGGKNEQFF,TGTGCCAGCAGCTTATTCCCCCGCGGGGGGAAAAATGAGCAGTTCTTC
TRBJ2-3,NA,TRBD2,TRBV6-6,CASSPLAGGRDTQYF,TGTGCCAGCAGTCCACTAGCGGGGGGGCGAGATACGCAGTATTTT
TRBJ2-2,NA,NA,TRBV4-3,CASSHAGTNTGELFF,TGCGCCAGCAGCCATGCAGGGACAAACACCGGGGAGCTGTTTTTT
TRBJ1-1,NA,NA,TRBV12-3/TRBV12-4,CASSSRQSHEAFF,TGTGCCAGCAGTTCCCGACAGAGCCATGAAGCTTTCTTT
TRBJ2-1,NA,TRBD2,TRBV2,CASIASGSHNEQFF,TGTGCCAGCATCGCTAGCGGGAGCCATAATGAGCAGTTCTTC
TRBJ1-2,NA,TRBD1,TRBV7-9,CASSLAGTGVVYGYTF,TGTGCCAGCAGCTTGGCAGGAACAGGGGTCGTCTATGGCTACACCTTC
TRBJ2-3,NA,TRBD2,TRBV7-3,CASSTNPAGVIDTQYF,TGTGCCAGCAGCACCAACCCAGCGGGAGTTATAGATACGCAGTATTTT
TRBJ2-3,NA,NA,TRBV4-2,CASSQEGPASTDTQYF,TGTGCCAGCAGCCAGGAGGGACCCGCTAGCACAGATACGCAGTATTTT
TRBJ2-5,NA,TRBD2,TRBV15,CATSRDVTSGGAIRETQYF,TGTGCCACCAGCAGAGATGTGACTAGCGGGGGGGCGATTCGAGAGACCCAGTACTTC
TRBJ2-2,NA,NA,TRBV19,CASSIGGQGSGELFF,TGTGCCAGTAGTATAGGGGGCCAGGGATCCGGGGAGCTGTTTTTT
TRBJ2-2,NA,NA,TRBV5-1,CASSFLSGATGELFF,TGCGCCAGCAGCTTCTTATCAGGGGCCACCGGGGAGCTGTTTTTT
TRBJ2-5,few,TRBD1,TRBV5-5,CASSHGTGGGETQYF,TGTGCCAGCAGCCACGGGACAGGGGGTGGCGAGACCCAGTACTTC
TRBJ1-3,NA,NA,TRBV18,CASSPDQRLSGNTIYF,TGTGCCAGCTCACCAGATCAGAGGCTCTCTGGAAACACCATATATTTT
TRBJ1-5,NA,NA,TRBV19,CASSHPVEEPQHF,TGTGCCAGTAGTCATCCCGTCGAGGAGCCCCAGCATTTT
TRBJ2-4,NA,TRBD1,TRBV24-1,CAPRPEGAPLAKNIQYF,TGTGCCCCAAGGCCCGAGGGGGCTCCCCTAGCCAAAAACATTCAGTACTTC
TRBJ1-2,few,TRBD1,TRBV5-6,CASSRTGQDYGYTF,TGTGCCAGCAGCCGGACAGGGCAGGACTATGGCTACACCTTC
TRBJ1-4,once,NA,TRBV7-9,CASSLITADEKLFF,TGTGCCAGCAGCCTCATAACGGCGGATGAAAAACTGTTTTTT
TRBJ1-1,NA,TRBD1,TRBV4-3,CASRRDRGMNTEAFF,TGCGCCAGCAGACGGGACAGGGGGATGAACACTGAAGCTTTCTTT
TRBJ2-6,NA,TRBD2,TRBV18,CASSPLLAGVPGANVLTF,TGTGCCAGCTCACCATTACTAGCGGGAGTACCTGGGGCCAACGTCCTGACTTTC
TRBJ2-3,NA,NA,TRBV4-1,CASSQPGLPLGTDTQYF,TGCGCCAGCAGCCAACCGGGACTTCCCCTAGGGACAGATACGCAGTATTTT
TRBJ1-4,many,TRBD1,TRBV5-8,CASSQSGTGVEKLFF,TGTGCCAGCAGTCAATCCGGGACAGGGGTAGAAAAACTGTTTTTT
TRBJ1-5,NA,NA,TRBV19,CASSPRGGRGNQPQHF,TGTGCCAGTAGTCCTCGGGGGGGGCGCGGGAATCAGCCCCAGCATTTT
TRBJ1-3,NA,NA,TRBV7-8,CASSLAWSGSGNTIYF,TGTGCCAGCAGCTTAGCGTGGAGTGGTTCTGGAAACACCATATATTTT
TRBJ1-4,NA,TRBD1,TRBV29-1,CSATGVGNEKLFF,TGCAGCGCAACAGGGGTTGGTAATGAAAAACTGTTTTTT
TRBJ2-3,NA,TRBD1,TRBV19,CASSPDPWDRGLGTDTQYF,TGTGCCAGTAGTCCGGACCCATGGGACAGGGGTCTGGGCACAGATACGCAGTATTTT
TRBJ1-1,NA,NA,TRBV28,CATHIQGKVAEAFF,TGTGCCACCCATATTCAGGGCAAGGTGGCTGAAGCTTTCTTT
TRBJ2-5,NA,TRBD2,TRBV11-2,CASSLGPTGGEETQYF,TGTGCCAGCAGCTTAGGACCCACGGGGGGAGAAGAGACCCAGTACTTC
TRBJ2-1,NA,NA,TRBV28,CASSLVGTSSYNEQFF,TGTGCCAGCAGTTTGGTGGGGACAAGCTCCTACAATGAGCAGTTCTTC
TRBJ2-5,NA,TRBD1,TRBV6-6,CASSSGTAQETQYF,TGTGCCAGCAGTTCCGGGACAGCACAAGAGACCCAGTACTTC
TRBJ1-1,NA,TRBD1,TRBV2,CARGGQGGTEAFF,TGTGCCAGAGGAGGACAGGGCGGCACTGAAGCTTTCTTT
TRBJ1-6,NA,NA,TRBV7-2,CASSFRGYNSPLHF,TGTGCCAGCAGCTTTCGGGGGTATAATTCACCCCTCCACTTT
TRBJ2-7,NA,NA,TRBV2,CASRLRALSYEQYF,TGTGCCAGCAGGCTGCGGGCCCTCTCCTACGAGCAGTACTTC
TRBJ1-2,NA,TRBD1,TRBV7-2,CASSQGQGYGYTF,TGTGCCAGCAGCCAGGGACAGGGCTATGGCTACACCTTC
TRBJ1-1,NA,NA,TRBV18,CASSPLPGEFSEAFF,TGTGCCAGCTCACCACTACCGGGGGAGTTCTCTGAAGCTTTCTTT
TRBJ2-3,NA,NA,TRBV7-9,CASSTYSARDSTDTQYF,TGTGCCAGCAGCACCTATAGCGCCCGGGACTCCACAGATACGCAGTATTTT
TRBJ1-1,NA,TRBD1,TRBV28,CASSLRDTGDGTEAFF,TGTGCCAGCAGCCTACGGGATACAGGGGACGGCACTGAAGCTTTCTTT